The next 21 T cell receptor beta chains were all read from a single sample in a study of regulatory T cells in long-lasting Graves disease. Library construction for TCR beta used iRepertoire HTBI primers and Arm-PCR of CDR3 regions. Each CDR3 protein gets one entry after TCRdb re-called the multiplex PCR reads with MiXCR. The table records approximately 300,000 distinct CDR3 sequences, over 15% of them present only once. This sample's time point: newly diagnosed GD, antithyroid drugs for less than 3 months. From PBMCs, RNA was extracted and then used to make the TCR library. The material sequenced was peripheral blood mononuclear cells (PBMCs), taken at new diagnosis, from a patient treated with antithyroid drugs. The receptor source for this set is a female donor with Graves disease.

This clonotype was counted a few times. The chain recombines TRBV29-1 with TRBJ2-1; TRBD1 might be the D (6 bases). CDR1 and CDR2 from the germline V gene are SQVTM and ANQGSEA. The CDR3 has 14 amino acids. V lost 3 bases, J lost 4 bases, and 13 bases lay in between. CDR3 coding DNA: TGCAGCGTTGACGTAGGGGGAATTTACAATGAGCAGTTCTTC. It encodes CSVDVGGIYNEQFF.

Remarks on this clonotype: A much larger clonotype is one base distant, so this may be a read error. The chain is built from TRBV10-3 and TRBJ2-7, with unresolved D. The V end was cut by 2 bases, the J end by 4 bases, with 3 bases between. Germline V gives CDR1 ENHRY, CDR2 SYGVKD. The CDR3 totals 11 residues. The CDR3 DNA reads TGTGCCATCAGTGAGGGGTACGAGCAGTACTTC. Translating gives CAISEGYEQYF.

This chain uses TRBV19 with TRBJ2-5, with D possibly matching TRBD2 (6 bases). Germline V gene data show CDR1 as LNHDA and CDR2 as SQIVND (reference sequence). The CDR3 is made up of 15 amino acids. V lost 5 bases, J lost 4 bases, and 17 bases lay in between. The CDR3 DNA reads as TGTGCCAGTAGTCTCGGGGAGGCGAACGGAGAGACCCAGTACTTC. This encodes CASSLGEANGETQYF.

In its sample, this clonotype was seen many times. CDR3 in amino acids: CASSSGQGFAGYTF. DNA of the CDR3: TGTGCCAGCAGCTCAGGACAGGGGTTTGCTGGCTACACCTTC. The chain links TRBV7-2 to TRBJ1-2; 9 nucleotides match TRBD1. The length of the CDR3 is 14 residues. The V segment lost 4 bases and the J segment 7 bases; nucleotides outside the gene matches: 7. Germline CDR1 SGHTA, CDR2 FQGNSA.

At least ten counts were recorded for this clonotype. This rearrangement joins TRBV7-9 to TRBJ2-7, with no clear D. CDR3 length equals 11 residues. V lost 1 base, J lost 6 bases, and 4 bases lay in between. Germline V gives CDR1 SEHNR, CDR2 FQNEAQ (reference sequence). This chain's CDR3 is CASSLESEQYF. CDR3 coding DNA: TGTGCCAGCAGCTTAGAGAGCGAGCAGTACTTC.

This clonotype was picked up many times. An end of the junction differs from the germline gene, which may be a read error. This chain uses TRBV5-4 with TRBJ2-7; 7 bases are shared with TRBD1. Germline V CDR1 and CDR2: SGHNT, YYREEE (reference sequence). CDR3 length: 12 amino acids. Here the CDR3 reads CASSILQGTSAF. The CDR3 DNA is TGTGCCAGCAGCATACTACAGGGGACCTCCGCCTTC.

This clonotype was seen at least ten times. CDR3 in amino acids: CATSKRFLGTGELFF. The DNA for the CDR3 is TGTGCCACCAGTAAGCGGTTTCTCGGCACCGGGGAGCTGTTTTTT. The chain recombines TRBV15 with TRBJ2-2, with D perhaps TRBD2 (5 bases). The length of the CDR3 is 15 residues. Deletions cut 6 bases from V and 4 bases from J, with 15 bases between. Germline-derived CDR1 and CDR2 are LNHNV and YYDKDF (reference sequence).

To note about this clonotype: A much larger clone lies a single base off, so this may be a read error. The V gene is TRBV2, the J gene TRBJ2-1; D may be TRBD1 or TRBD2 (5 bases each). With 6 bases removed from V and 9 bases from J, the gap between germline ends came to 15 bases. CDR3 size: 13 residues. Looked up from germline, CDR1 is SNHLY and CDR2 is FYNNEI. CDR3 region: CASSGARGFEQFF. The DNA of the CDR3 is TGTGCCAGCAGCGGGGCTAGAGGATTTGAGCAGTTCTTC.

As concerns this clonotype: One base away lies a much larger clone, so this may be a sequencing read error. The rearrangement links TRBV19 to TRBJ2-4; no reliable D call. This CDR3 region has 14 residues. Germline V gene data show CDR1 as LNHDA and CDR2 as SQIVND (reference sequence). CDR3 region: CASRKAPQNYGHTF. Here the CDR3 DNA reads TGTGCCAGTAGGAAGGCTCCGCAGAACTATGGCCACACCTTC.

The chain carries TRBV20-1 and TRBJ1-3; D ambiguous. Trimming took 3 bases from V and 3 from J, leaving 9 bases between them. Looked up from germline, CDR1 is DFQATT and CDR2 is SNEGSKA (reference sequence). This CDR3 spans 13 amino acids. The CDR3 loop is CSARVAGGNTIYF. CDR3 nucleotides: TGCAGTGCTAGGGTGGCAGGTGGAAACACCATATATTTT.

The V gene is TRBV6-2 or TRBV6-3, the J gene TRBJ2-2; 7 nucleotides align to TRBD2. Germline CDR1 reads MNHEY; CDR2 reads SVGEGT. The CDR3 sequence is 16 residues long. The trim removed 2 bases at V and 0 bases at J, leaving 3 bases unmatched. CDR3 amino acids: CASSYGGGTNTGELFF. CDR3 DNA sequence: TGTGCCAGCAGTTACGGCGGGGGAACGAACACCGGGGAGCTGTTTTTT.

This clonotype has at least ten counts. The J gene is TRBJ2-3, the V gene TRBV6-1; D tentatively reads TRBD1 or TRBD2 (6 bases each). The CDR3 has 15 residues. Looked up from germline, CDR1 is MNHNS and CDR2 is SASEGT. The V end lost 3 bases, the J end lost 4 bases, and 14 bases lay between the germline ends. This chain's CDR3 is CASSDGLGGADTQYF. CDR3 in DNA: TGTGCCAGCAGTGACGGTTTGGGGGGCGCAGATACGCAGTATTTT.

There are many counts of this clonotype. This chain joins TRBV2 and TRBJ2-3, with 7 bases matching TRBD2. Germline values: CDR1 SNHLY, CDR2 FYNNEI. The CDR3 consists of 16 residues. Trimming removed 2 bases from V and 2 bases from J; junction bases left unmatched: 7. The CDR3 DNA is TGTGCCAGCAGTGAATTCCAGCGGGAAGACACAGATACGCAGTATTTT. It yields the protein CASSEFQREDTDTQYF.

This clonotype was recorded many times. The CDR3, as DNA: TGTGCCAGCATCATCGGTAGACAAACTCTGGAGACCCAGTACTTC. Translation gives CASIIGRQTLETQYF. The chain employs TRBV27 and TRBJ2-5, with no clear D. Germline CDR1 and CDR2: MNHEY and SMNVEV (reference sequence). CDR3 length: 15 amino acids. Trimming removed 7 bases at V and 5 bases at J, with 20 bases between.

In its sample, this clonotype was seen a few times. The rearrangement joins TRBV4-1 to TRBJ2-7; D may be TRBD1 (5 bases). The CDR3 sequence is 14 residues long. The V and J ends lost 4 bases and 2 bases respectively, with 12 bases between them. Germline V gives CDR1 MGHRA, CDR2 YSYEKL. Here the CDR3 DNA reads TGCGCCAGCAGCCCGCAGGGATTCACCTACGAGCAGTACTTC. Protein: CASSPQGFTYEQYF.

This clonotype has at least ten counts. The gene calls are TRBV6-5 and TRBJ1-1; tentatively, D is TRBD1 (5 bases). Trimming pared 4 bases from V and 0 bases from J, leaving 9 bases between. Per germline, CDR1 MNHEY and CDR2 SVGAGI. The CDR3 runs to 14 residues. The CDR3 protein is CASSSGGLNTEAFF. DNA of the CDR3: TGTGCCAGCAGTTCCGGGGGTTTGAACACTGAAGCTTTCTTT.

Ten or more counts support this clonotype. The chain is built from TRBV11-3 and TRBJ2-5, with 7 bases lining up with TRBD1. CDR1 SGHNT and CDR2 YENEEA come from the germline V gene. The V and J ends lost 1 base and 5 bases, in that order; junction bases with no gene match: 13. The CDR3 covers 17 residues. The DNA for the CDR3 is TGTGCCAGCAGCTTAGGCATCCTCAACAGGGGTGGGGAGACCCAGTACTTC. This encodes CASSLGILNRGGETQYF.

This clonotype was counted at least ten times. This chain joins TRBV6-5 and TRBJ2-3; D may be TRBD1 (5 bases). Germline loops: CDR1 MNHEY, CDR2 SVGAGI. This CDR3 spans 16 amino acids. Trimming left V 4 bases short and J 0 bases short, with 14 bases between. The CDR3 loop reads CASSSGSLTSTDTQYF. Here the CDR3 DNA reads TGTGCCAGCAGTTCAGGGTCCCTGACTAGCACAGATACGCAGTATTTT.

This clonotype was detected a few times. The chain couples TRBV5-4 to TRBJ2-4, with 14 bases aligning to TRBD2. Trimming cost V 4 bases and J 5 bases; bases outside gene matches: 8. CDR3 length: 17 residues. Germline V gene lookup returns CDR1 SGHNT and CDR2 YYREEE (reference sequence). The CDR3 nucleotides read TGTGCCAGCAGCCCACCCGGGACTAGCGGGAGCCAAAACATTCAGTACTTC. Amino acids: CASSPPGTSGSQNIQYF. The whole variable domain, filled in from reference TRBV5-4 and TRBJ2-4, reads ETGVTQSPTHLIKTRGQQVTLRCSSQSGHNTVSWYQQALGQGPQFIFQYYREEENGRGNFPPRFSGLQFPNYSSELNVNALELDDSALYLCASSPPGTSGSQNIQYFGAGTRLSVL.

This clonotype showed up many times. The chain has TRBV30 and TRBJ1-2, with D possibly matching TRBD1 (6 bases). This CDR3 has 12 residues. Germline V gene data show CDR1 as GTSNPN and CDR2 as SVGIG (reference sequence). The V gene lost 2 bases and the J gene lost 8 bases, with 12 bases spanning the gap. The CDR3 loop is CAWSTGILGYTF. The CDR3 region has the DNA TGTGCCTGGAGTACAGGGATACTCGGCTACACCTTC.

This clonotype was recorded at least ten times. The chain uses TRBV18 and TRBJ2-7; 14 bases fit TRBD2. After removal of 2 bases from V and 1 base from J, the junction contained 7 bases not matched to a gene. Germline V gene sequence: CDR1 KGHSH, CDR2 LQKENI. The CDR3 has 18 amino acids. The CDR3 region is CASSPGGLAGERSYEQYF. The CDR3 coding sequence is TGTGCCAGCTCACCAGGGGGACTAGCGGGAGAACGGTCCTACGAGCAGTACTTC.